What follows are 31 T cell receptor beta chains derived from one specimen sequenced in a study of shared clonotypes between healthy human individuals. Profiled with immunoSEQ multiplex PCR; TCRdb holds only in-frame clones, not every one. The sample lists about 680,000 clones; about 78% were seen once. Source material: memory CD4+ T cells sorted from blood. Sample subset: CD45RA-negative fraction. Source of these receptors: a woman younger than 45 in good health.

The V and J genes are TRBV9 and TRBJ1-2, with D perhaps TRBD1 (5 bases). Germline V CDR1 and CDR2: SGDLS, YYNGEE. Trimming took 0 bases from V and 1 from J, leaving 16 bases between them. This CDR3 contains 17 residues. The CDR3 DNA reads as TGTGCCAGCAGCGTAGGAGGGAGGGACCGAAATAACTATGGCTACACCTTC. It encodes CASSVGGRDRNNYGYTF.

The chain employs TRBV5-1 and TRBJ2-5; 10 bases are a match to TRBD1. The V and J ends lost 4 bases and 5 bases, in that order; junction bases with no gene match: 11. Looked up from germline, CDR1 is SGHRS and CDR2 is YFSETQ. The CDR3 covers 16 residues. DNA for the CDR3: TGCGCCAGCAGCCCCCGTGACAGGGGGCACGGGGAGACCCAGTACTTC. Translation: CASSPRDRGHGETQYF.

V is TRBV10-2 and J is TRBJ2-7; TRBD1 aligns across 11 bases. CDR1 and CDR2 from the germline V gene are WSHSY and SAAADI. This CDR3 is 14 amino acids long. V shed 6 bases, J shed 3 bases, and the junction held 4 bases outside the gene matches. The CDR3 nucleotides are TGCGCCAGCAGGGCCGGGACAGGGGGCTACGAGCAGTACTTC. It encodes CASRAGTGGYEQYF.

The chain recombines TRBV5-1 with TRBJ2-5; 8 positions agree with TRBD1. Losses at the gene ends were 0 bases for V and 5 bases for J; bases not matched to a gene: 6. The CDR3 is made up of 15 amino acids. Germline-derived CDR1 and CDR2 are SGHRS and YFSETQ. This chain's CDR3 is CASSLDGTGLETQYF. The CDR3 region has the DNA TGCGCCAGCAGCTTGGACGGGACAGGCCTTGAGACCCAGTACTTC.

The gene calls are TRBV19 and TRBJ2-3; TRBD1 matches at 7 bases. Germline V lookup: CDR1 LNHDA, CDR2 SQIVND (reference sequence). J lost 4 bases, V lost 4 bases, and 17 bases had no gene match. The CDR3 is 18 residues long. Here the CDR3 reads CASSTYTTGVANADTQYF. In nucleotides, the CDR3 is TGTGCCAGTAGTACCTATACCACAGGGGTGGCCAACGCAGATACGCAGTATTTT.

The CDR3 spells CAWSGPGKGYEQYF. The CDR3 coding sequence is TGTGCCTGGAGTGGGCCGGGTAAGGGGTACGAGCAGTACTTC. This chain connects TRBV30 to TRBJ2-7; TRBD1 might be the D (5 bases). CDR3 length equals 14 residues. Germline values: CDR1 GTSNPN, CDR2 SVGIG (reference sequence). V was trimmed by 1 base and J by 4 bases, leaving 14 bases between them.

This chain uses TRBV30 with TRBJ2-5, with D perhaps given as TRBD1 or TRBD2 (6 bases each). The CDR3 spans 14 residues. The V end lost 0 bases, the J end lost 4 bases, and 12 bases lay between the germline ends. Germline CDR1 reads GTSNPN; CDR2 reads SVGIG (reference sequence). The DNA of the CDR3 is TGTGCCTGGAGTGTAGGGTCGGGGGCAGAGACCCAGTACTTC. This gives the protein CAWSVGSGAETQYF.

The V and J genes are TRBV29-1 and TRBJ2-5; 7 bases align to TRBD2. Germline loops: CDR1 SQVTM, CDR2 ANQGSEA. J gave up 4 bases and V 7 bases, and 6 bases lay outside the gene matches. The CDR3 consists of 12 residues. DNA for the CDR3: TGCAGCGCAGTCACGGGAGGAGAGACCCAGTACTTC. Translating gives CSAVTGGETQYF.

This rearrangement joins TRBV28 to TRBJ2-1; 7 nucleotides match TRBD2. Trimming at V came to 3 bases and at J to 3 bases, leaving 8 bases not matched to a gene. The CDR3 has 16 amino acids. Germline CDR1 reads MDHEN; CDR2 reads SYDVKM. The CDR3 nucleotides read TGTGCCAGCAGTTTGTGGGGCAAGCGGGGCTACAATGAGCAGTTCTTC. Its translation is CASSLWGKRGYNEQFF.

The CDR3 sequence: CASISSINEQFF. CDR3 nucleotide sequence: TGTGCCAGCATTTCCAGCATCAATGAGCAGTTCTTC. The V gene is TRBV28, the J gene TRBJ2-1, with D uncertain. The CDR3 totals 12 residues. Deletions cut 7 bases from V and 6 bases from J, with 10 bases between. The V gene's germline CDR1 is MDHEN and CDR2 SYDVKM.

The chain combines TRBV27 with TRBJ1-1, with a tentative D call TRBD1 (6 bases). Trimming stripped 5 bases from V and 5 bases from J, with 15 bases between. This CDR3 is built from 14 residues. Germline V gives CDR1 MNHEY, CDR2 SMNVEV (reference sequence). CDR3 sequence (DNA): TGTGCCAGCAGTCTTCAAAGGACAGTTACTGAAGCTTTCTTT. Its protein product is CASSLQRTVTEAFF.

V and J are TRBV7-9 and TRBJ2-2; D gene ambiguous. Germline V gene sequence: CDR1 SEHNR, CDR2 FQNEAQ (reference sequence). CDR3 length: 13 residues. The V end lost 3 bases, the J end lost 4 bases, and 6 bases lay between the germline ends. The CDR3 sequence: CASSFSSTGELFF. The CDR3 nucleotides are TGTGCCAGCAGCTTCTCGAGCACCGGGGAGCTGTTTTTT. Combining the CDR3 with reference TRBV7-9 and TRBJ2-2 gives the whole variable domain DTGVSQNPRHKITKRGQNVTFRCDPISEHNRLYWYRQTLGQGPEFLTYFQNEAQLEKSRLLSDRFSAERPKGSFSTLEIQRTEQGDSAMYLCASSFSSTGELFFGEGSRLTVL.

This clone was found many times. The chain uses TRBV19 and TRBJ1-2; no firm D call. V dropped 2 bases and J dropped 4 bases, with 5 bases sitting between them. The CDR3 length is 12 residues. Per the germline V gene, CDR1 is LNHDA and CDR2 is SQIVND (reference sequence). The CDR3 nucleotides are TGTGCCAGTAGTATATCCCTCTATGGCTACACCTTC. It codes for CASSISLYGYTF.

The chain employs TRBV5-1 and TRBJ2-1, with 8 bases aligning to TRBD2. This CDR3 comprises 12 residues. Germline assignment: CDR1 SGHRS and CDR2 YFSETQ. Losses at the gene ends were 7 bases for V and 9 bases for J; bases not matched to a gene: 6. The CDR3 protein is CASRRTSSEQFF. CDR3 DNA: TGCGCCAGCCGCCGGACTAGCAGTGAGCAGTTCTTC.

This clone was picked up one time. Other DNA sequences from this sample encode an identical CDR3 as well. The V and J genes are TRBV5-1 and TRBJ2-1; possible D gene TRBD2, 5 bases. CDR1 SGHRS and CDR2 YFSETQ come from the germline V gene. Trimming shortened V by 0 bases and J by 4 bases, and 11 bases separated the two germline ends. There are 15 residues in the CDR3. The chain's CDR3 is CASSLDSGGYNEQFF. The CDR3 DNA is TGCGCCAGCAGCTTGGACTCCGGCGGGTACAATGAGCAGTTCTTC.

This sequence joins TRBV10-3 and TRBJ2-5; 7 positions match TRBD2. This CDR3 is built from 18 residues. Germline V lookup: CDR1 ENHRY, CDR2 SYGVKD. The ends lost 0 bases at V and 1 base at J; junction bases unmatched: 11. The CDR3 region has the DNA TGTGCCATCAGTGAGTCGATCGCAGCGGGAAATATCCAAGAGACCCAGTACTTC. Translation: CAISESIAAGNIQETQYF.

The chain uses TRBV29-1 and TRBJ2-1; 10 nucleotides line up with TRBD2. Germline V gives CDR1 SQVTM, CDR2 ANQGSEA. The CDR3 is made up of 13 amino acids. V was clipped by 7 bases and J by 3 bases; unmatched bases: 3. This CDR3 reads CSASSGSYNEQFF. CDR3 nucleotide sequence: TGCAGCGCCTCTAGCGGGAGCTACAATGAGCAGTTCTTC.

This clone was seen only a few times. The CDR3 DNA follows: TGTGCCAGCAGTTCCCAGGGTGTCACTGAAGCTTTCTTT. Translating it yields CASSSQGVTEAFF. J is TRBJ1-1 and V is TRBV28, with D tentatively TRBD1 (5 bases). The ends were cut back, 4 bases at V and 4 bases at J, with 10 bases in the middle. The CDR3 runs to 13 residues. Germline CDR1 reads MDHEN; CDR2 reads SYDVKM. The entire variable domain, with the rest obtained from reference TRBV28 and TRBJ1-1, is as follows: DVKVTQSSRYLVKRTGEKVFLECVQDMDHENMFWYRQDPGLGLRLIYFSYDVKMKEKGDIPEGYSVSREKKERFSLILESASTNQTSMYLCASSSQGVTEAFFGQGTRLTVV.

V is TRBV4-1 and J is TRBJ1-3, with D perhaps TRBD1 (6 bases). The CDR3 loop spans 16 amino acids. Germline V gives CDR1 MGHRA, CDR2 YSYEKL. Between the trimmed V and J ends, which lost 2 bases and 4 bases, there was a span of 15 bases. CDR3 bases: TGCGCCAGCAGCCAACCGACAGGTGGTAGAGGAAACACCATATATTTT. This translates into CASSQPTGGRGNTIYF.

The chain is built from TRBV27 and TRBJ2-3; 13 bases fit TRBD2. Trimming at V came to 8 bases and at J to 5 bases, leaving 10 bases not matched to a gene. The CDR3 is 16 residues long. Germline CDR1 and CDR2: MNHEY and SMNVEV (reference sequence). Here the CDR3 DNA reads TGTGCCAGCGTACCCGGACTAGCGGGAGTGTTAGATACGCAGTATTTT. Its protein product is CASVPGLAGVLDTQYF.

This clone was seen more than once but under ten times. CDR3 amino acids: CASSFGAFF. For the CDR3, the DNA is TGTGCCAGCAGCTTCGGAGCTTTCTTT. The rearrangement joins TRBV7-2 to TRBJ1-1; D is ambiguous. This CDR3 is built from 9 residues. Germline CDR1 SGHTA, CDR2 FQGNSA. V lost 3 bases and J 10 bases, leaving 3 bases between the germline ends.

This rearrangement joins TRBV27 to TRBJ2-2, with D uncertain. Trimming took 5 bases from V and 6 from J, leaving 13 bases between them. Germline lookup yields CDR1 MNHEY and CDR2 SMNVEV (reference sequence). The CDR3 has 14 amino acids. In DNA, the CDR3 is TGTGCCAGCAGTGCCTTCCTAGGGTCCGGGGAGCTGTTTTTT. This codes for CASSAFLGSGELFF.

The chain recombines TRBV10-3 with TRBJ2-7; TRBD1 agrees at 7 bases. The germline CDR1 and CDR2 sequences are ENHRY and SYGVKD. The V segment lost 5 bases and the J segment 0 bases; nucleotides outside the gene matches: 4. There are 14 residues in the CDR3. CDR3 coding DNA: TGTGCCATCAGTCCAGGGGGAAGCTCCTACGAGCAGTACTTC. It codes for CAISPGGSSYEQYF.

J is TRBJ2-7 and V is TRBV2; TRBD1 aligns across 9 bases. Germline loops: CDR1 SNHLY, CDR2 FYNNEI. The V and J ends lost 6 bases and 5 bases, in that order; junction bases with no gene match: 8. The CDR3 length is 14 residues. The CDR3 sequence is CASRAGTGTNEQYF. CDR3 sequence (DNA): TGTGCCAGCAGGGCCGGGACAGGGACAAACGAGCAGTACTTC.

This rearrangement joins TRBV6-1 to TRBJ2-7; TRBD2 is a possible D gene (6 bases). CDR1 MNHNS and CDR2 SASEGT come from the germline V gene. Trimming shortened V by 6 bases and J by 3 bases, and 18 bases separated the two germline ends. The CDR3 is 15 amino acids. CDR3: CASSLKKRAGYEQYF. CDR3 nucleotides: TGTGCCAGCAGCTTAAAAAAGCGGGCCGGCTACGAGCAGTACTTC.

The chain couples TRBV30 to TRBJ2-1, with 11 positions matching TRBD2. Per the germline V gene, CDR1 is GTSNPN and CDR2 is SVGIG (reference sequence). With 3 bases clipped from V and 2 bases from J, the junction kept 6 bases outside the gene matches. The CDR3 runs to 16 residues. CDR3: CAWSAPGLAAYNEQFF. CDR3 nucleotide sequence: TGTGCCTGGAGCGCGCCGGGACTAGCGGCCTACAATGAGCAGTTCTTC.

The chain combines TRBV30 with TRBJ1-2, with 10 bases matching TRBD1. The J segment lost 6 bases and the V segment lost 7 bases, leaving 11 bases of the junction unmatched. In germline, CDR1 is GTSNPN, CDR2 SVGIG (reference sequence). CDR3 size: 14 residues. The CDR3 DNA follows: TGTGCCTTATCGGCCGGGACAGGGGTCGATGGCTACACCTTC. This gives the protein CALSAGTGVDGYTF.

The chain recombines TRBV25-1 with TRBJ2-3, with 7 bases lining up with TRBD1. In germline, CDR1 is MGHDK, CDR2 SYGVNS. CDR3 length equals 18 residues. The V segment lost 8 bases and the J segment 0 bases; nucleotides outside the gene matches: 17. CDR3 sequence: CASSQENRGWGSTDTQYF. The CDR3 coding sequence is TGTGCCAGCTCACAAGAAAACAGGGGATGGGGGAGCACAGATACGCAGTATTTT.

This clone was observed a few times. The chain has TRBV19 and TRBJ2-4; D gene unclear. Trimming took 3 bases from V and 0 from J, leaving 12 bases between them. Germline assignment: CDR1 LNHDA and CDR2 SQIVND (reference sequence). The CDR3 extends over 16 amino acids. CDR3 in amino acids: CASSIGRTLAKNIQYF. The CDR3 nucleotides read TGTGCCAGTAGTATTGGGCGGACGCTAGCCAAAAACATTCAGTACTTC.

CDR3 region: CASSPGQEHYGYTF. The CDR3 DNA follows: TGCGCCAGCAGCCCTGGACAGGAACACTATGGCTACACCTTC. The rearrangement uses TRBV4-1 and TRBJ1-2, with 7 nucleotides matching TRBD1. The CDR3 has 14 residues. V gave up 4 bases and J gave up 3 bases; unmatched junction bases: 5. Germline CDR1 and CDR2: MGHRA and YSYEKL.

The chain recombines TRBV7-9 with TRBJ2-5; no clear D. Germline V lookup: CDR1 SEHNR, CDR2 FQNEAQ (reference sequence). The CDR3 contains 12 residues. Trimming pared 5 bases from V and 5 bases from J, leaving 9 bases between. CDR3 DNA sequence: TGTGCCAGCAGCCCCCGTGGGGAGACCCAGTACTTC. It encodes CASSPRGETQYF.